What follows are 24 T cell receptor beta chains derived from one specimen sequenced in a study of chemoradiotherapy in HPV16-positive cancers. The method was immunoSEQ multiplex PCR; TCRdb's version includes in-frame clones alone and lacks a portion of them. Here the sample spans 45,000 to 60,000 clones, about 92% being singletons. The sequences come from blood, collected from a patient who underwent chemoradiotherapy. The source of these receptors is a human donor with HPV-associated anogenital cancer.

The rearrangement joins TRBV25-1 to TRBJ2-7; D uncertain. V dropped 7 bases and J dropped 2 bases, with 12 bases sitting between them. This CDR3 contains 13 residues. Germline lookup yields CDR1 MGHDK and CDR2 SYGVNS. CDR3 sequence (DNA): TGTGCCAGCACCCCTGAACCGGCCTACGAGCAGTACTTC. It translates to CASTPEPAYEQYF.

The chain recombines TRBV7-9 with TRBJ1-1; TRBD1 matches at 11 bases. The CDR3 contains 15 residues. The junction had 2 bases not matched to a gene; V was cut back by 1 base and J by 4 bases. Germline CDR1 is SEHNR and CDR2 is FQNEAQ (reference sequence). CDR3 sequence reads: CASSLEGTGGTEAFF. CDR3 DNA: TGTGCCAGCAGCTTAGAAGGGACAGGGGGCACTGAAGCTTTCTTT. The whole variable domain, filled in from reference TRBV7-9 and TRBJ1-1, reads DTGVSQNPRHKITKRGQNVTFRCDPISEHNRLYWYRQTLGQGPEFLTYFQNEAQLEKSRLLSDRFSAERPKGSFSTLEIQRTEQGDSAMYLCASSLEGTGGTEAFFGQGTRLTVV.

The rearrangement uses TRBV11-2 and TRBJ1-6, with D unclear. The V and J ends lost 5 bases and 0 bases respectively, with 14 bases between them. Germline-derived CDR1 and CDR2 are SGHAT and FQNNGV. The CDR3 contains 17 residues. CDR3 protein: CASSPGSESSYNSPLHF. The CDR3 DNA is TGTGCCAGCAGCCCAGGCTCGGAGAGCTCCTATAATTCACCCCTCCACTTT.

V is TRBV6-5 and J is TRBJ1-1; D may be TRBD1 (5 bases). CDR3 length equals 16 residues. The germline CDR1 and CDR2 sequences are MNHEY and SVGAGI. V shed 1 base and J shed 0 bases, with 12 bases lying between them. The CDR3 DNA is TGTGCCAGCAGTTACTTCTACGGGGCGATGAACACTGAAGCTTTCTTT. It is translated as CASSYFYGAMNTEAFF.

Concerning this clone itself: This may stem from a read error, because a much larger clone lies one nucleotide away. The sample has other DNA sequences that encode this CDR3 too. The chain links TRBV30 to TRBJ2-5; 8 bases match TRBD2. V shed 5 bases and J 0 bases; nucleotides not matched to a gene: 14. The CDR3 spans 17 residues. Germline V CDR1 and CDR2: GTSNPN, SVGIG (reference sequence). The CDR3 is CAWRGSSGGGYQETQYF. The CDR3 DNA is TGTGCCTGGCGTGGATCCTCCGGGGGGGGGTACCAAGAGACCCAGTACTTC. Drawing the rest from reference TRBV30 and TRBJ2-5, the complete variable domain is SQTIHQWPATLVQPVGSPLSLECTVEGTSNPNLYWYRQAAGRGLQLLFYSVGIGQISSEVPQNLSASRPQDRQFILSSKKLLLSDSGFYLCAWRGSSGGGYQETQYFGPGTRLLVL.

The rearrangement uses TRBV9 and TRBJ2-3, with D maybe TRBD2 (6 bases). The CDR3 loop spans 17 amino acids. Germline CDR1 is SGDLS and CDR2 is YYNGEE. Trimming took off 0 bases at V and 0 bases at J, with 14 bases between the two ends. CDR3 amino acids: CASSVVGAGISTDTQYF. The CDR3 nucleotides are TGTGCCAGCAGCGTAGTAGGGGCGGGAATAAGCACAGATACGCAGTATTTT.

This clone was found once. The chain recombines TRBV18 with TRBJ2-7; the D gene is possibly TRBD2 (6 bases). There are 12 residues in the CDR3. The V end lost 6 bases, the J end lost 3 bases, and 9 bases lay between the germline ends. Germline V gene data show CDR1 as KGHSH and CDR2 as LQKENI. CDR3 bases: TGTGCCAGCTCCCGGGAGAACTACGAGCAGTACTTC. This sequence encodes CASSRENYEQYF.

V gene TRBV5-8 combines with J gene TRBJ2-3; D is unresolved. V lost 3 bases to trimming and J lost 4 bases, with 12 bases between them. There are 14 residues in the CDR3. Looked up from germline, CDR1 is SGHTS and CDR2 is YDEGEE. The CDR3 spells CASSWHEGSDTQYF. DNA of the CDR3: TGTGCCAGCAGCTGGCACGAAGGTTCAGATACGCAGTATTTT. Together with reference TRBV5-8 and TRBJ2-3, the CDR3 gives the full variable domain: EAGVTQSPTHLIKTRGQQATLRCSPISGHTSVYWYQQALGLGLQFLLWYDEGEERNRGNFPPRFSGRQFPNYSSELNVNALELEDSALYLCASSWHEGSDTQYFGPGTRLTVL.

This chain's CDR3 is CASRGLAGSSTDTQYF. The CDR3 coding sequence is TGTGCCAGTAGAGGACTAGCGGGATCGAGCACAGATACGCAGTATTTT. This chain connects TRBV19 to TRBJ2-3, with 12 bases matching TRBD2. Per germline, CDR1 LNHDA and CDR2 SQIVND (reference sequence). J lost 0 bases, V lost 6 bases, and 4 bases had no gene match. The CDR3 is 16 amino acids. Together with reference TRBV19 and TRBJ2-3, the CDR3 gives the full variable domain: DGGITQSPKYLFRKEGQNVTLSCEQNLNHDAMYWYRQDPGQGLRLIYYSQIVNDFQKGDIAEGYSVSREKKESFPLTVTSAQKNPTAFYLCASRGLAGSSTDTQYFGPGTRLTVL.

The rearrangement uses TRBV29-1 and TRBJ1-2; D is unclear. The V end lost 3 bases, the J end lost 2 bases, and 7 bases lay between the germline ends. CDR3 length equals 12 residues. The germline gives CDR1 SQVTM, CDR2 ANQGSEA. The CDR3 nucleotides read TGCAGCGTTGAGCGGCTCAACTATGGCTACACCTTC. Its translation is CSVERLNYGYTF.

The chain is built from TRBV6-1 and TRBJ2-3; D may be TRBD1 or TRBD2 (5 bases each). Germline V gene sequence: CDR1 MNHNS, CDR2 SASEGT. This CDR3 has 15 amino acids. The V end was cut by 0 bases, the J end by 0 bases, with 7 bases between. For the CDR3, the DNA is TGTGCCAGCAGTGAAGCGAGGGGAAGCACAGATACGCAGTATTTT. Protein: CASSEARGSTDTQYF.

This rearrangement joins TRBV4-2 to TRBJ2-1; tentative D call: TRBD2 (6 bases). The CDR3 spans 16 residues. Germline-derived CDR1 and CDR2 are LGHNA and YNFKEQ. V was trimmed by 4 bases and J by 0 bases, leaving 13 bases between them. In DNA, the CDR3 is TGTGCCAGCAGCCGGGAGTTGCGGGGCTCCTACAATGAGCAGTTCTTC. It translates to CASSRELRGSYNEQFF.

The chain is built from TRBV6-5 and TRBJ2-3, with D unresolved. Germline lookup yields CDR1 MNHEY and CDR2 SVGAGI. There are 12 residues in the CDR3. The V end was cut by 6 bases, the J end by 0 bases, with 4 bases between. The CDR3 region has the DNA TGTGCCAGCAGAGCTAGCACAGATACGCAGTATTTT. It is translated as CASRASTDTQYF.

This CDR3 reads CASSPPGRIQETQYF. CDR3 in DNA: TGTGCCAGCAGTCCCCCGGGACGAATCCAAGAGACCCAGTACTTC. V is TRBV28 and J is TRBJ2-5, with D possibly being TRBD1 or TRBD2 (5 bases each). Trimming pared 5 bases from V and 1 base from J, leaving 14 bases between. Germline V gives CDR1 MDHEN, CDR2 SYDVKM. This CDR3 comprises 15 residues.

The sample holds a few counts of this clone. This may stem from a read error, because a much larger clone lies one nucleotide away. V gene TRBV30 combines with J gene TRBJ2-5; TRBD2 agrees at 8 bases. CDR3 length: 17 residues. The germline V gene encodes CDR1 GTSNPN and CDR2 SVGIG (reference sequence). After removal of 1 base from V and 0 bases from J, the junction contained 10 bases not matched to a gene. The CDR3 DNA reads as TGTGCCTGGAGTGGATCCGCCGGGGGGGGGTACCAAGAGACCCAGTACTTC. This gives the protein CAWSGSAGGGYQETQYF.

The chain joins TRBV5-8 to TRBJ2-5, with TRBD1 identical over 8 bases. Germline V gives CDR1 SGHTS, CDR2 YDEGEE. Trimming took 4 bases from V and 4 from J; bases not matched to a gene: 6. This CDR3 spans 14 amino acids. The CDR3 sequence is CASSEETGAETQYF. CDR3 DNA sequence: TGTGCCAGCAGCGAAGAGACAGGGGCAGAGACCCAGTACTTC.

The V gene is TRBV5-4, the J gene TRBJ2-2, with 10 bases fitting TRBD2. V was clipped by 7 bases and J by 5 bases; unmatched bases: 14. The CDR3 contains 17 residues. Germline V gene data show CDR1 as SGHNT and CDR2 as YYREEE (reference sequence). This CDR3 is CASGRRLAGAGTGELFF. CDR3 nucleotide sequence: TGTGCCAGCGGCCGCCGGCTAGCGGGAGCGGGAACCGGGGAGCTGTTTTTT.

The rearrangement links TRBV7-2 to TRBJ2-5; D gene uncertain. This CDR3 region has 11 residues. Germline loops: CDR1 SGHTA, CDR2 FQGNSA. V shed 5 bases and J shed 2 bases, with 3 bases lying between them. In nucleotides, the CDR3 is TGTGCCAGCAGCCAACAAGAGACCCAGTACTTC. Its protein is CASSQQETQYF.

CDR3 nucleotides: TGTGCCAGTAGCCCTCCCGGAAAACTGTTTTTT. Protein product: CASSPPGKLFF. This rearrangement joins TRBV19 to TRBJ1-4, with D hard to call. CDR1 and CDR2 (germline): LNHDA, SQIVND (reference sequence). Trimming took off 6 bases at V and 10 bases at J, with 9 bases between the two ends. The CDR3 is 11 residues long.

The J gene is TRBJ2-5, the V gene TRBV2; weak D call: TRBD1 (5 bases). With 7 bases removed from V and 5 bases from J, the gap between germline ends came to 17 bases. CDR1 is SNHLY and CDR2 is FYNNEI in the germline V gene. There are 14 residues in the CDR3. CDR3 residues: CASMRGRAGETQYF. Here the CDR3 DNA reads TGTGCCAGCATGCGTGGCAGGGCAGGGGAGACCCAGTACTTC.

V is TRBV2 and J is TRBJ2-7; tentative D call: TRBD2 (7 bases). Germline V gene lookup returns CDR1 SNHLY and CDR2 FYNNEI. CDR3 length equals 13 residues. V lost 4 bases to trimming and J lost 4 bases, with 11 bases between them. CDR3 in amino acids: CASSVGGPYEQYF. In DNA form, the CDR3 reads TGTGCCAGCAGTGTCGGGGGGCCTTACGAGCAGTACTTC. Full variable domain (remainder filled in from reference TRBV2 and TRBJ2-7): EPEVTQTPSHQVTQMGQEVILRCVPISNHLYFYWYRQILGQKVEFLVSFYNNEISEKSEIFDDQFSVERPDGSNFTLKIRSTKLEDSAMYFCASSVGGPYEQYFGPGTRLTVT.

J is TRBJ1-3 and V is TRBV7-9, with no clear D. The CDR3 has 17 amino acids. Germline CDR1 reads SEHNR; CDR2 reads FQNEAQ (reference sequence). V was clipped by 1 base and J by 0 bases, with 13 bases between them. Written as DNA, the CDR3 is TGTGCCAGCAGCTTAGTTCTAGCCCGTACCTCTGGAAACACCATATATTTT. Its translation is CASSLVLARTSGNTIYF.

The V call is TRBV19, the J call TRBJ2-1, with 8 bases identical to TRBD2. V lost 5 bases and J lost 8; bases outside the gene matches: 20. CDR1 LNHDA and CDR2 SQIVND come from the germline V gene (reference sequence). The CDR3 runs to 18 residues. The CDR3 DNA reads TGTGCCAGTAGTGGAGGGGGACTAGGCGGGGGCCCTCTGCATGAGCAGTTCTTC. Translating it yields CASSGGGLGGGPLHEQFF.

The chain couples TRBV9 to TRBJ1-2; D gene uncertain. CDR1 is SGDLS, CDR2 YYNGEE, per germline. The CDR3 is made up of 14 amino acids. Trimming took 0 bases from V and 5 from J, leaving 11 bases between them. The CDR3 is CASSVDGRGYGYTF. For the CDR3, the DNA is TGTGCCAGCAGCGTAGACGGGCGAGGGTATGGCTACACCTTC.